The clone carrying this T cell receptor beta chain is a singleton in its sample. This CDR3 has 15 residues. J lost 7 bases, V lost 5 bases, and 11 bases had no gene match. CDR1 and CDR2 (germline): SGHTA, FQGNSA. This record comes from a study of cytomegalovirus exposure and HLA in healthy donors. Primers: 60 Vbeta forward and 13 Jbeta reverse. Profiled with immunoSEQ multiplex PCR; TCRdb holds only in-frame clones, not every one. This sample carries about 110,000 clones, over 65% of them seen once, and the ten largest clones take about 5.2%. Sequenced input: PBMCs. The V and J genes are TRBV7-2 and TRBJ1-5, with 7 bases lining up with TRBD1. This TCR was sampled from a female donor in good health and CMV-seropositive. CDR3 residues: CASSPLLGQIQPQHF. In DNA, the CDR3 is TGTGCCAGCAGCCCCCTTTTGGGACAGATCCAGCCCCAGCATTTT.